The 29 T cell receptor beta chains in this list originate from one sample, sequenced in a study of T cells in Graves' hyperthyroidism and ophthalmopathy. RNA transcripts gave rise to amplified TCR beta CDR3 regions. First-round RT-PCR targeting the TCR CDR3 was performed with the HTBI primer set. MiXCR was run by TCRdb on the multiplex PCR reads, yielding one entry per CDR3 protein. The sample shows around 800,000 distinct CDR3 sequences, 35% to 40% of them seen only once. The specimen was blood. Receptors were obtained from a man younger than 35 with Graves' hyperthyroidism.

The V call is TRBV3-1, the J call TRBJ2-2, with TRBD1 as a possible D gene (6 bases). The CDR3 is made up of 17 amino acids. Germline lookup yields CDR1 LGHDT and CDR2 YNNKEL (reference sequence). V was pared by 1 base and J by 3 bases, with 15 bases between. CDR3 sequence: CASSQGVQGSYTGELFF. CDR3 in DNA: TGTGCCAGCAGCCAAGGGGTGCAGGGGAGTTACACCGGGGAGCTGTTTTTT.

V gene TRBV2 combines with J gene TRBJ1-4; the match to TRBD1 covers 7 bases. Germline V gives CDR1 SNHLY, CDR2 FYNNEI. J was trimmed by 5 bases and V by 2 bases; bases with no gene match: 8. The CDR3 length is 16 residues. CDR3 in amino acids: CASSETRDSKNEKLFF. CDR3 nucleotide sequence: TGTGCCAGCAGTGAAACCCGGGACAGTAAGAATGAAAAACTGTTTTTT.

CDR3 in amino acids: CASSLVGTGDRELFF. The CDR3 region has the DNA TGTGCCAGCAGCTTAGTCGGGACAGGAGACCGGGAGCTGTTTTTT. This rearrangement joins TRBV11-3 to TRBJ2-2, with TRBD1 identical over 8 bases. V shed 1 base and J 9 bases; nucleotides not matched to a gene: 7. CDR1 SGHNT and CDR2 YENEEA come from the germline V gene. This CDR3 comprises 15 residues.

The J gene is TRBJ1-1, the V gene TRBV6-7, with D hard to call. TRBV6-7 is marked as an open reading frame, function uncertain. V was trimmed by 8 bases and J by 1 base, leaving 14 bases between them. The CDR3 has 14 amino acids. The CDR3, as DNA: TGTGCCAGCGTCAACCGGAGACAGAACACTGAAGCTTTCTTT. This translates into CASVNRRQNTEAFF.

Ten or more counts support this clonotype. V usage is TRBV29-1 and J usage is TRBJ1-1, with 10 nucleotides matching TRBD1. Germline CDR1 and CDR2: SQVTM and ANQGSEA. The CDR3 extends over 14 amino acids. With V trimmed by 4 bases and J by 3 bases, 5 bases remained unmatched. CDR3 nucleotides: TGCAGCGTTGTATCAGGACAGGGGGACACTGAAGCTTTCTTT. Residues: CSVVSGQGDTEAFF.

The chain combines TRBV5-8 with TRBJ1-2, with D possibly matching TRBD1 (5 bases). The CDR3 runs to 16 residues. Trimming pared 3 bases from V and 1 base from J, leaving 16 bases between. Germline V lookup: CDR1 SGHTS, CDR2 YDEGEE. The CDR3 bases are TGTGCCAGCAGCTACCCATGGGACGGCCATAACTATGGCTACACCTTC. Its translation is CASSYPWDGHNYGYTF.

With respect to this clonotype: Given a much more abundant clone one base away, this may be a read error. The rearrangement joins TRBV11-1 to TRBJ2-2; D is unresolved. This CDR3 spans 12 amino acids. Germline lookup yields CDR1 SGHAT and CDR2 FQDESV (reference sequence). The V end was cut by 11 bases, the J end by 4 bases, with 11 bases between. The CDR3 loop reads CAGIDVTGELFF. The CDR3 DNA is TGTGCCGGGATCGATGTCACCGGGGAGCTGTTTTTT.

This clonotype has a handful of counts. The chain carries TRBV12-3 or TRBV12-4 and TRBJ1-2; D remains ambiguous. The CDR3 consists of 14 residues. V was pared by 7 bases and J by 5 bases, with 17 bases between. The CDR3 bases are TGTGCCAGCACCCCGTCGGGGTCCTTTTATGGCTACACCTTC. Protein product: CASTPSGSFYGYTF.

For this clonotype: This could be a read error, since a much larger clone is one nucleotide away. The final CDR3 position lacks the conserved phenylalanine or tryptophan, pointing to a likely read error. This sequence joins TRBV7-2 and TRBJ1-2; maybe TRBD1 (5 bases). Trimming shortened V by 4 bases and J by 4 bases, and 10 bases separated the two germline ends. CDR1 is SGHTA, CDR2 FQGNSA, per germline. The CDR3 length is 13 residues. The CDR3 DNA follows: TGTGCCAGCAGCTCGGACACTAGCTATGGCTACACCCTC. Its translation is CASSSDTSYGYTL.

The sample holds a few counts of this clonotype. The gene calls are TRBV4-2 and TRBJ2-2; 8 positions match TRBD2. The CDR3 runs 16 residues. The J segment lost 8 bases and the V segment lost 0 bases, leaving 8 bases of the junction unmatched. Germline V gene data show CDR1 as LGHNA and CDR2 as YNFKEQ. The CDR3 reads CASSQDVAGGSGELFF. As DNA, the CDR3 is TGTGCCAGCAGCCAAGATGTGGCGGGAGGATCGGGGGAGCTGTTTTTT.

The J gene is TRBJ2-7, the V gene TRBV29-1; 8 nucleotides line up with TRBD1. Germline values: CDR1 SQVTM, CDR2 ANQGSEA. The V segment lost 6 bases and the J segment 4 bases; nucleotides outside the gene matches: 8. CDR3 length equals 13 residues. The CDR3 loop reads CSVRTGPYYEQYF. CDR3 coding DNA: TGCAGCGTACGGACAGGGCCCTATTACGAGCAGTACTTC.

The chain carries TRBV11-1 and TRBJ1-4, with D perhaps TRBD1 (5 bases). Germline V gene lookup returns CDR1 SGHAT and CDR2 FQDESV (reference sequence). The CDR3 spans 16 residues. Deletions cut 3 bases from V and 4 bases from J, with 15 bases between. The DNA for the CDR3 is TGTGCCAGCAGCTTCGGGACTATCGGAAGTAATGAAAAACTGTTTTTT. Translation: CASSFGTIGSNEKLFF. Based on the CDR3 plus reference TRBV11-1 and TRBJ1-4, the full variable domain is EAEVAQSPRYKITEKSQAVAFWCDPISGHATLYWYRQILGQGPELLVQFQDESVVDDSQLPKDRFSAERLKGVDSTLKIQPAELGDSAMYLCASSFGTIGSNEKLFFGSGTQLSVL.

Points on this clonotype: Compared with germline, one end of the junction differs, possibly owing to a read error. The CDR3 protein is CASSLSPTGENTQAFF. CDR3 in DNA: TGTGCCAGTAGTCTTTCTCCGACAGGGGAGAACACTCAAGCTTTCTTT. The V gene is TRBV19, the J gene TRBJ1-1, with 8 positions matching TRBD1. The CDR3 has 16 residues. The V gene's germline CDR1 is LNHDA and CDR2 SQIVND (reference sequence).

This clonotype was recorded many times. This chain joins TRBV7-3 and TRBJ1-1; weak D call: TRBD1 (5 bases). CDR1 and CDR2 from the germline V gene are SGHTA and FQGTGA. Trimming removed 6 bases at V and 11 bases at J, with 16 bases between. The CDR3 spans 12 residues. CDR3 loop: CASSHNGGEAFF. The CDR3 nucleotides read TGTGCCAGCAGTCACAACGGGGGGGAGGCTTTCTTT. Full variable domain (missing parts from reference TRBV7-3 and TRBJ1-1): GAGVSQTPSNKVTEKGKYVELRCDPISGHTALYWYRQSLGQGPEFLIYFQGTGAADDSGLPNDRFFAVRPEGSVSTLKIQRTERGDSAVYLCASSHNGGEAFFGQGTRLTVV.

The table lists this clonotype with a few counts. V usage is TRBV19 and J usage is TRBJ1-1; D not resolved. This CDR3 region has 13 residues. Trimming took 1 base from V and 6 from J, leaving 9 bases between them. Germline CDR1 LNHDA, CDR2 SQIVND (reference sequence). The CDR3 DNA follows: TGTGCCAGTAGTATAGTTGGTAGAGCTGAAGCTTTCTTT. Protein product: CASSIVGRAEAFF.

As concerns this clonotype: A much larger clone differs from this one at a single base, so this may be a read error. The rearrangement links TRBV25-1 to TRBJ1-4; D may be TRBD1 (6 bases). Trimming removed 2 bases at V and 0 bases at J, with 7 bases between. This CDR3 has 15 residues. Per germline, CDR1 MGHDK and CDR2 SYGVNS. As DNA, the CDR3 is TGTGCCAGCAGTGAACAGGGGTCAACTAATGAAAAACTGTTTTTT. Residues: CASSEQGSTNEKLFF. The entire variable domain, with the rest obtained from reference TRBV25-1 and TRBJ1-4, is as follows: EADIYQTPRYLVIGTGKKITLECSQTMGHDKMYWYQQDPGMELHLIHYSYGVNSTEKGDLSSESTVSRIRTEHFPLTLESARPSHTSQYLCASSEQGSTNEKLFFGSGTQLSVL.

The chain uses TRBV19 and TRBJ2-3, with 8 bases matching TRBD2. The junction had 5 bases not matched to a gene; V was cut back by 3 bases and J by 6 bases. The CDR3 loop spans 14 amino acids. Germline loops: CDR1 LNHDA, CDR2 SQIVND (reference sequence). The CDR3 DNA reads TGTGCCAGTAGTATTACTAGCGGTACCGATACGCAGTATTTT. Translated, it gives CASSITSGTDTQYF.

The sample holds one count of this clonotype. The rearrangement joins TRBV24-1 to TRBJ2-2; D gene uncertain. CDR1 and CDR2 from the germline V gene are KGHDR and SFDVKD. The CDR3 extends over 14 amino acids. V gave up 10 bases and J gave up 5 bases, with 16 bases separating them. The CDR3: CATQAPGPTGELFF. The CDR3 nucleotides are TGTGCCACTCAGGCCCCGGGTCCTACCGGGGAGCTGTTTTTT.

This clonotype was seen ten or more times. V and J are TRBV29-1 and TRBJ1-2; 11 nucleotides line up with TRBD1. The CDR3 loop spans 12 amino acids. CDR1 is SQVTM and CDR2 is ANQGSEA in the germline V gene. The trim removed 7 bases at V and 4 bases at J, leaving 2 bases unmatched. CDR3 protein: CSAGTGGYGYTF. The CDR3 bases are TGCAGCGCTGGGACAGGGGGCTATGGCTACACCTTC.

V is TRBV7-9 and J is TRBJ2-2; D might be TRBD2 (6 bases). The CDR3 spans 14 residues. The V gene lost 4 bases and the J gene lost 5 bases, with 11 bases spanning the gap. CDR1 is SEHNR and CDR2 is FQNEAQ in the germline V gene (reference sequence). CDR3 in amino acids: CASSSDYSTGELFF. CDR3 sequence (DNA): TGTGCCAGCAGCTCGGACTACTCAACCGGGGAGCTGTTTTTT.

The rearrangement joins TRBV20-1 to TRBJ1-1, with 10 positions matching TRBD1. The CDR3 has 14 residues. Germline V gene lookup returns CDR1 DFQATT and CDR2 SNEGSKA (reference sequence). The V segment lost 6 bases and the J segment 3 bases; nucleotides outside the gene matches: 7. DNA of the CDR3: TGCAGTGCGAAAGGACAGGGGGGGGACACTGAAGCTTTCTTT. Its protein is CSAKGQGGDTEAFF.

As to this clonotype: A much larger clone lies one base from this, so it may be a read error. V and J are TRBV25-1 and TRBJ1-1; no clear D gene. The length of the CDR3 is 15 residues. Looked up from germline, CDR1 is MGHDK and CDR2 is SYGVNS. With 6 bases removed from V and 1 base from J, the gap between germline ends came to 15 bases. The CDR3 coding sequence is TGTGCCAGCAGCTTAGACAACGGCCCGAACACTGAAGCTTTCTTT. It is translated as CASSLDNGPNTEAFF.

The chain couples TRBV29-1 to TRBJ2-5; 8 bases align to TRBD2. This CDR3 comprises 14 residues. The V gene's germline CDR1 is SQVTM and CDR2 ANQGSEA. The CDR3 DNA reads TGCAACGTCGCCGGGACTAGTGGCCAAGAGACCCAGTACTTC. It is translated as CNVAGTSGQETQYF.

This clonotype was counted many times. The gene calls are TRBV10-3 and TRBJ1-2; D is possibly TRBD1 (5 bases). The V gene's germline CDR1 is ENHRY and CDR2 SYGVKD. The V gene lost 7 bases and the J gene lost 8 bases, with 17 bases spanning the gap. This CDR3 comprises 13 residues. The CDR3 nucleotides read TGTGCCATCACTCCGGGACCCTCCGAGGGCTACACCTTC. It codes for CAITPGPSEGYTF.

The rearrangement joins TRBV9 to TRBJ1-2; D may be TRBD1 (5 bases). Per the germline V gene, CDR1 is SGDLS and CDR2 is YYNGEE. The CDR3 is 16 residues long. Deletions cut 4 bases from V and 0 bases from J, with 16 bases between. In nucleotides, the CDR3 is TGTGCCAGCAGCTTAGCACAGGCAGGCGCTAACTATGGCTACACCTTC. Protein: CASSLAQAGANYGYTF.

The V and J genes are TRBV20-1 and TRBJ2-7; D not resolved. The germline CDR1 and CDR2 sequences are DFQATT and SNEGSKA (reference sequence). Trimming removed 6 bases at V and 0 bases at J, with 15 bases between. The CDR3 has 14 amino acids. The CDR3 loop is CSAASTSSSYEQYF. CDR3 nucleotides: TGCAGTGCGGCCAGCACCTCGAGCTCCTACGAGCAGTACTTC.

In its sample, this clonotype was seen a few times. The chain uses TRBV15 and TRBJ1-1; TRBD1 might be the D (6 bases). The CDR3 is 16 residues long. V lost 5 bases and J 4 bases, leaving 20 bases between the germline ends. The germline CDR1 and CDR2 sequences are LNHNV and YYDKDF (reference sequence). In DNA, the CDR3 is TGTGCCACCAGCTCGCGGGGGGGGCGGTCGAGCACTGAAGCTTTCTTT. As protein: CATSSRGGRSSTEAFF.

The chain's CDR3 is CATLTGVEKLFF. The CDR3 region has the DNA TGTGCCACCCTGACAGGGGTTGAAAAACTGTTTTTT. The gene calls are TRBV13 and TRBJ1-4; the match to TRBD1 covers 8 bases. Looked up from germline, CDR1 is PRHDT and CDR2 is FYEKMQ (reference sequence). This CDR3 is 12 amino acids long. J was trimmed by 7 bases and V by 10 bases; bases with no gene match: 5.

The rearrangement uses TRBV9 and TRBJ2-5; D is possibly TRBD1 (5 bases). The germline V gene has CDR1 SGDLS and CDR2 YYNGEE. V lost 4 bases and J lost 0, with 13 bases in between. The CDR3 sequence is 15 residues long. CDR3 sequence reads: CASSPEQAYQETQYF. The DNA for the CDR3 is TGTGCCAGCAGCCCAGAACAGGCATACCAAGAGACCCAGTACTTC.